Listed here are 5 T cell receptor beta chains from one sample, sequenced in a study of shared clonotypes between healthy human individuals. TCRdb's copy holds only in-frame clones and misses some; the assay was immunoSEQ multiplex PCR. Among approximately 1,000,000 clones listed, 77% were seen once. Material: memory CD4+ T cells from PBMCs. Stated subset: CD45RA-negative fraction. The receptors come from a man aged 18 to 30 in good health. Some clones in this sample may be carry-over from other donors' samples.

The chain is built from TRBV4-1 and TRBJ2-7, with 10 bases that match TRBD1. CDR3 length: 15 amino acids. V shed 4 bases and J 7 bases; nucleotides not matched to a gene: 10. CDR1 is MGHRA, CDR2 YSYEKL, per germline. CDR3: CASSPRDRGVGEQYF. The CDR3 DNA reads TGCGCCAGCAGCCCCCGGGACAGGGGAGTAGGAGAGCAGTACTTC.

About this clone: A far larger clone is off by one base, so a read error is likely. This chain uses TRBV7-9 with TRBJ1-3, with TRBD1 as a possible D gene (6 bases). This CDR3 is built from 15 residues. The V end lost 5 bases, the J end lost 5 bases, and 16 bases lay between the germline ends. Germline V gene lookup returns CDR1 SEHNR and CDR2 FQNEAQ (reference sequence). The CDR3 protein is CASSPKHRERNTIYF. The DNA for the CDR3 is TGTGCCAGCAGCCCAAAACACAGGGAAAGAAACACCATATATTTT.

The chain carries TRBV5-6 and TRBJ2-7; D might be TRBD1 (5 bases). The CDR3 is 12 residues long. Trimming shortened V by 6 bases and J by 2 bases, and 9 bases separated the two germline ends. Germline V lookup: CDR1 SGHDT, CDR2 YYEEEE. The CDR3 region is CASTQGTYEQYF. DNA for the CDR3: TGTGCCAGCACGCAGGGTACCTACGAGCAGTACTTC.

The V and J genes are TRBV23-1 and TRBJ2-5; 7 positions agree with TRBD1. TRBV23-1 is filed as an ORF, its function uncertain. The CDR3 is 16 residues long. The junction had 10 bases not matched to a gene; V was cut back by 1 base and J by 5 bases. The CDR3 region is CASSQFSGTDSETQYF. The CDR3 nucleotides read TGCGCCAGCAGTCAATTCTCCGGGACAGATTCGGAGACCCAGTACTTC.

CDR3 in amino acids: CASSPLYGETQYF. CDR3 bases: TGCGCCAGCAGCCCCCTCTACGGCGAGACCCAGTACTTC. The chain employs TRBV4-3 and TRBJ2-5, with no clear D. With 4 bases removed from V and 5 bases from J, the gap between germline ends came to 11 bases. The CDR3 sequence is 13 residues long. In germline, CDR1 is LGHNA, CDR2 YSLEER.